The text below deals with one TCR beta chain. The source of the sample is a study of blood T cell repertoires in COVID-19. Study information: COVID-19 samples, acute and convalescent, were from the United States, Italy and Spain. PBMCs, B-cell-depleted T cells, or T cells were the source of the cDNA or gDNA that made up the material.

From germline, CDR1 is SGHRS and CDR2 YFSETQ. V was clipped by 4 bases and J by 9 bases; unmatched bases: 15. This CDR3 comprises 15 residues. As handled by the study authors: Cell counts per sample came from amplifying reference gene primers. Here immunoSEQ multiplex PCR was the method, and the copy in TCRdb shows in-frame clones only, minus some. V and J calls and clone size are as listed in that table; D and trimming were resolved from the DNA. The sample records some 300,000 clones, around 88% being singletons. The chain carries TRBV5-1 and TRBJ2-7, with TRBD1 matching over 8 bases. Sequencing was performed on peripheral blood. The sequence was collected from a woman aged 25 to 39 who had recovered from COVID-19. CDR3 sequence (DNA): TGCGCCAGCAGCCAGGGGACAGGCGTTTTAGGGTGGCAGTACTTC. It translates to CASSQGTGVLGWQYF.